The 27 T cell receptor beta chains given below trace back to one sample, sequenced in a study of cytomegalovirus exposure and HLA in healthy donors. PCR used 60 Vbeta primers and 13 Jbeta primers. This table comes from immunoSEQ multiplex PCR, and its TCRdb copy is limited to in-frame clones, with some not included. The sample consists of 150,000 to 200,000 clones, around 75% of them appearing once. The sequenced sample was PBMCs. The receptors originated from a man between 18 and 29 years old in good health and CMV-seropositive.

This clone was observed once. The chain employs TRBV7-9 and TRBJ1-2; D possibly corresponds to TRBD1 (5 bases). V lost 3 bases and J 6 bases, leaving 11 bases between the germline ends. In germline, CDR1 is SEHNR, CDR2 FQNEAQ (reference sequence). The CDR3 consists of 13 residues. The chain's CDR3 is CASSLEGVDGYTF. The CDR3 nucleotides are TGTGCCAGCAGCTTGGAAGGGGTAGATGGCTACACCTTC. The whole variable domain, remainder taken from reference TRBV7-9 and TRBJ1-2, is DTGVSQNPRHKITKRGQNVTFRCDPISEHNRLYWYRQTLGQGPEFLTYFQNEAQLEKSRLLSDRFSAERPKGSFSTLEIQRTEQGDSAMYLCASSLEGVDGYTFGSGTRLTVV.

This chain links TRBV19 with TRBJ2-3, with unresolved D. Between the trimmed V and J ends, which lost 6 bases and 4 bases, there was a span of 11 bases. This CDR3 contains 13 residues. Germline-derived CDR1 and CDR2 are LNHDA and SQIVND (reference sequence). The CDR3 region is CASSTGGPDTQYF. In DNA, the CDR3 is TGTGCCAGTAGCACGGGTGGTCCAGATACGCAGTATTTT.

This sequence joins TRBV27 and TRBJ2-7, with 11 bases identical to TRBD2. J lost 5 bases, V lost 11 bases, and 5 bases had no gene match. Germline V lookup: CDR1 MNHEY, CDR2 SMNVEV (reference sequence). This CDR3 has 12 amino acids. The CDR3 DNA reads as TGTGCCGCCGGGACTAGCGGCGACGAGCAGTACGTC. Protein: CAAGTSGDEQYV.

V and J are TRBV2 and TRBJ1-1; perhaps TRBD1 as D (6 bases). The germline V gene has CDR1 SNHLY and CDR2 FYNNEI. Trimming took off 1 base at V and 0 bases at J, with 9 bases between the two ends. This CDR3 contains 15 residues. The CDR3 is CASSEVGQMNTEAFF. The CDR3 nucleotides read TGTGCCAGCAGTGAAGTTGGACAGATGAACACTGAAGCTTTCTTT.

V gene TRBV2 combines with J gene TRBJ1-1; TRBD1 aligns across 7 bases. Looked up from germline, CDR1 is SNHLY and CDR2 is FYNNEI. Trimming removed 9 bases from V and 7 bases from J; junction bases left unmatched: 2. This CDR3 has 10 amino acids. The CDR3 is CARGTVEAFF. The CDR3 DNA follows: TGTGCCAGGGGGACAGTTGAAGCTTTCTTT.

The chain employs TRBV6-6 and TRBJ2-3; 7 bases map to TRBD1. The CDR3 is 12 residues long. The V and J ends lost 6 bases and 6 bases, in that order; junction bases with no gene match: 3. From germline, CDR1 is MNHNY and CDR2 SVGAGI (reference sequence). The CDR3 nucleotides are TGTGCCAGCAGCGACAGGGCCGATACGCAGTATTTT. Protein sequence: CASSDRADTQYF.

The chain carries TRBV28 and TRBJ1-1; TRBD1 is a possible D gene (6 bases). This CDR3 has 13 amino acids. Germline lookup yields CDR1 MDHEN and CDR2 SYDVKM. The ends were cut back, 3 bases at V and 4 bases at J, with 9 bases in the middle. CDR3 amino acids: CASSFGGSTEAFF. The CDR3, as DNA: TGTGCCAGCAGTTTTGGGGGCAGCACTGAAGCTTTCTTT.

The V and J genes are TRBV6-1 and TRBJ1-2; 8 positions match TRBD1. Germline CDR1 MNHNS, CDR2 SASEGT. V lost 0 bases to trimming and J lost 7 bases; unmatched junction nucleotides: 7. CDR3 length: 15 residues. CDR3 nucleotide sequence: TGTGCCAGCAGTGAAGCGGAGGACAGGGTTGGTGGCTACACCTTC. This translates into CASSEAEDRVGGYTF.

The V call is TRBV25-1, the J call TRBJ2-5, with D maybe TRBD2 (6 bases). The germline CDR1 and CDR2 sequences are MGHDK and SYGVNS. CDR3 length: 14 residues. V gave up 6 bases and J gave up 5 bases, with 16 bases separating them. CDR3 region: CASSGTRGEETQYF. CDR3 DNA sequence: TGTGCCAGCAGCGGCACCCGCGGGGAGGAGACCCAGTACTTC.

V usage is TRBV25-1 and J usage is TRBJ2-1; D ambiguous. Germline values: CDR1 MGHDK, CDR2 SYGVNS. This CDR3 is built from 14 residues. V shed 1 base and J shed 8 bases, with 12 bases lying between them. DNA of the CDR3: TGTGCCAGCAGTGAATTTTCATTAACGGATGAGCAGTTCTTC. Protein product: CASSEFSLTDEQFF.

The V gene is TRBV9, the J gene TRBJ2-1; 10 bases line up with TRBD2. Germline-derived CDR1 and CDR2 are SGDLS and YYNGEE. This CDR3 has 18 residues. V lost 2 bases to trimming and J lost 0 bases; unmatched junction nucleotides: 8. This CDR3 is CASSVLSGGLSSYNEQFF. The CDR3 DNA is TGTGCCAGCAGCGTTCTTAGCGGGGGGCTCAGCTCCTACAATGAGCAGTTCTTC.

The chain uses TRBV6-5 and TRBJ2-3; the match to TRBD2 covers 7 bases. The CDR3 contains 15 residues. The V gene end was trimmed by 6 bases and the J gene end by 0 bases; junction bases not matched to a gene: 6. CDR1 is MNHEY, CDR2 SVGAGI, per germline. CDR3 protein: CASSPGLGSTDTQYF. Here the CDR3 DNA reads TGTGCCAGCAGCCCAGGACTAGGGAGCACAGATACGCAGTATTTT.

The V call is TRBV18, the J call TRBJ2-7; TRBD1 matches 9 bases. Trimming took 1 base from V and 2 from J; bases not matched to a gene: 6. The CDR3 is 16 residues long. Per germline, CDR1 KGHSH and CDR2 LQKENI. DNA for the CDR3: TGTGCCAGCTCACCACGAACCGGGACAGGGACCTACGAGCAGTACGTC. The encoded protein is CASSPRTGTGTYEQYV.

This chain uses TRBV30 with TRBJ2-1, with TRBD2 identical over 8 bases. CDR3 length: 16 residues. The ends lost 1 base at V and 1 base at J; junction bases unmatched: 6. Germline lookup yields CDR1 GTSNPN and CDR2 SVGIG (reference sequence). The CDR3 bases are TGTGCCTGGAGTGGGGGCGGGGGGAATTCCTACAATGAGCAGTTCTTC. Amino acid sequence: CAWSGGGGNSYNEQFF.

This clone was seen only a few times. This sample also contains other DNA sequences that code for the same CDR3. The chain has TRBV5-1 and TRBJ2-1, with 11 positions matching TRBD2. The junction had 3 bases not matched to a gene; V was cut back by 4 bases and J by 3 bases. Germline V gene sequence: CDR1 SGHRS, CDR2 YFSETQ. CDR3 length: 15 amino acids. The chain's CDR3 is CASSPGTSGYNEQFF. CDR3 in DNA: TGCGCCAGCAGCCCCGGGACTAGCGGCTACAATGAGCAGTTCTTC.

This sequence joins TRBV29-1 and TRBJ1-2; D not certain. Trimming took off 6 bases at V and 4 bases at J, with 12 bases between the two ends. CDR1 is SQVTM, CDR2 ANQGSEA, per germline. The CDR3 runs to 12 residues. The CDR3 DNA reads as TGCAGCGTAGAGGGTGATCGCTATGGCTACACCTTC. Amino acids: CSVEGDRYGYTF.

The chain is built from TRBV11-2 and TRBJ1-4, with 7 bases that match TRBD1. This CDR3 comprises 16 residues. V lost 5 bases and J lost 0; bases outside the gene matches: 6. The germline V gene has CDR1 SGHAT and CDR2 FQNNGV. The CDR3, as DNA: TGTGCCAGCAGCCAGGGACAGATGGCAACTAATGAAAAACTGTTTTTT. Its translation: CASSQGQMATNEKLFF.

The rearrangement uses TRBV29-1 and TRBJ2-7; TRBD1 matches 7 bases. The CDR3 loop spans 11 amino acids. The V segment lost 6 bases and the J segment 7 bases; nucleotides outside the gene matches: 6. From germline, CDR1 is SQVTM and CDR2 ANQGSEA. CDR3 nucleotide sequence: TGCAGCGTCGCACAGGGGACGGAGCAGTACGTC. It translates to CSVAQGTEQYV.

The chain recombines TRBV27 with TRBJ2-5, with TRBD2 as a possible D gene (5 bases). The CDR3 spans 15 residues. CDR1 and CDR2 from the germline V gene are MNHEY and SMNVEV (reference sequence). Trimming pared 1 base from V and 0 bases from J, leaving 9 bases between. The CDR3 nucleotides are TGTGCCAGCAGTTTATGGGGTAGCGACCAAGAGACCCAGTACTTC. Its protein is CASSLWGSDQETQYF.

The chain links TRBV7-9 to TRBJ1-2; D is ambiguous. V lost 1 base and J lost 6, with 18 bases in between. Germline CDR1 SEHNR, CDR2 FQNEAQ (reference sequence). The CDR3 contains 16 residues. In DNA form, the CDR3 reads TGTGCCAGCAGCTTAGAAGGAGTTGGGGAGAAAGATGGCTACACCTTC. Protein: CASSLEGVGEKDGYTF.

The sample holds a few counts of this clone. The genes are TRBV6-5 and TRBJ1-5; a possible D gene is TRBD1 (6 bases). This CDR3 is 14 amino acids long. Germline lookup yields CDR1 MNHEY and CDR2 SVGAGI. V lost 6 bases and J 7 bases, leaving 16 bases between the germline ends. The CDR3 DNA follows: TGTGCCAGCAGACCTGCAGGGGTGCAACAGCCCCAGCATTTT. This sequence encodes CASRPAGVQQPQHF.

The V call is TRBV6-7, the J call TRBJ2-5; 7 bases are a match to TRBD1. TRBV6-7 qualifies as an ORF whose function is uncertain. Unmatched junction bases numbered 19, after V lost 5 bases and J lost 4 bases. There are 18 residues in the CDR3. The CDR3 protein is CASSLSSRRGSSIETQYF. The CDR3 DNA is TGTGCCAGCAGTCTTTCGTCTCGCAGGGGGTCGAGTATAGAGACCCAGTACTTC.

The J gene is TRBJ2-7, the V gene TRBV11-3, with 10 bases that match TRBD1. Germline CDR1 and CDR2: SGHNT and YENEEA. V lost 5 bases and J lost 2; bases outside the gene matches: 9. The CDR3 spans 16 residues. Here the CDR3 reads CASSKSTGGATYEQYV. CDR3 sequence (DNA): TGTGCCAGCAGCAAGTCGACAGGGGGCGCGACCTACGAGCAGTACGTC.

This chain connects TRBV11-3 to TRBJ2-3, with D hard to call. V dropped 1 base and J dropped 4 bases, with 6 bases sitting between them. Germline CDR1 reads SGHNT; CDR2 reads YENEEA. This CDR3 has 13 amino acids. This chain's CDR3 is CASSLGRSDTQYF. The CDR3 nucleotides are TGTGCCAGCAGCTTAGGTCGTTCAGATACGCAGTATTTT.

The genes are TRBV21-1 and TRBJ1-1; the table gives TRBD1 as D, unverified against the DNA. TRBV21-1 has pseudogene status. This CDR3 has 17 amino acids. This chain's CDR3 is CASSKKAGTDMNTEAFF. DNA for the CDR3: TGTGCCAGCAGCAAAAAGGCCGGGACAGACATGAACACTGAAGCTTTCTTT.

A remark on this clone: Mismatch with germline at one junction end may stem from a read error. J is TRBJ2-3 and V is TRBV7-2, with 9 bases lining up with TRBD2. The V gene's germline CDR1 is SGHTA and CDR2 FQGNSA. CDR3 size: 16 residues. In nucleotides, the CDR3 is TGTGCCAGCAGCTTAGCGAGAGCGGGGGGCACTGATACGCAGTATTTT. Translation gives CASSLARAGGTDTQYF.

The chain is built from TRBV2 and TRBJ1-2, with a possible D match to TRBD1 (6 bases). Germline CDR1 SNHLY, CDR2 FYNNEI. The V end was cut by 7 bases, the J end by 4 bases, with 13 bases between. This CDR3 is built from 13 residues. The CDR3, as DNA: TGTGCCAGCACCCTATCGACAGGCTATGGCTACACCTTC. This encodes CASTLSTGYGYTF.